This T cell receptor beta chain derives from a study of shared clonotypes between healthy human individuals. Trimming removed 3 bases from V and 4 bases from J, with 9 bases in between. Germline CDR1 and CDR2: LNHDA and SQIVND (reference sequence). CDR3 size: 13 residues. Notes on the study in general: Sharing across four donors was seen in around 5% of naive CD4 clonotypes.

A word on this clone: Its antigen is still unknown.

Clones were sequenced by immunoSEQ multiplex PCR, and TCRdb holds only the in-frame ones, with some missing. The table shows approximately 2,300,000 clones, with around 92% occurring only once. The rearrangement joins TRBV19 to TRBJ1-1, with D possibly matching TRBD1 (5 bases). Source material: naive CD4+ T cells from PBMCs. Subset specified: CD45RA+ positively selected. The TCR originated in a man younger than 30 in good health. Some clones in this sample may be carry-over from other donors' samples. The DNA of the CDR3 is TGTGCCAGTAGTATCAGGGAATCCACTGAAGCTTTCTTT. This codes for CASSIRESTEAFF.